At least ten counts were recorded for the clone carrying this TCR beta chain. Antigen: not known. The entry originates in a study of T cells in Graves' hyperthyroidism and ophthalmopathy. Study outcomes and limitations: Most clonotypes that expanded in the thyroid above 0.001 also showed up in blood. Ophthalmopathy was separated from stable hyperthyroidism by a 13 V-J model.

Investigators excluded patients with uncontrolled infection, other autoimmune disease, pregnancy or lactation. Together with thyroid ultrasound, orbital computed tomography, serum thyroxine and TRAb, clinical symptoms were used for diagnoses. Amplification targeted TCR beta CDR3 regions from RNA transcripts. Carried out on the TCR CDR3, a first-round RT-PCR used the HTBI primer set. MiXCR, run by TCRdb on the multiplex PCR reads, gives a single entry per CDR3 protein. The table shows roughly 110,000 distinct CDR3 sequences, with approximately 15% occurring only once. The V gene's germline CDR1 is LGHNA and CDR2 YNFKEQ. This CDR3 is 18 amino acids long. V lost 3 bases, J lost 4 bases, and 19 bases lay in between.

The clonotype was recovered from a woman in her fifties or sixties with Graves' hyperthyroidism. The sequenced sample consisted of blood. The chain combines TRBV4-2 with TRBJ2-6; tentatively, D is TRBD2 (6 bases). DNA of the CDR3: TGTGCCAGCAGCCAGGCCGGCGGGGACTTGGCCGGGGCCAACGTCCTGACTTTC. It yields the protein CASSQAGGDLAGANVLTF.